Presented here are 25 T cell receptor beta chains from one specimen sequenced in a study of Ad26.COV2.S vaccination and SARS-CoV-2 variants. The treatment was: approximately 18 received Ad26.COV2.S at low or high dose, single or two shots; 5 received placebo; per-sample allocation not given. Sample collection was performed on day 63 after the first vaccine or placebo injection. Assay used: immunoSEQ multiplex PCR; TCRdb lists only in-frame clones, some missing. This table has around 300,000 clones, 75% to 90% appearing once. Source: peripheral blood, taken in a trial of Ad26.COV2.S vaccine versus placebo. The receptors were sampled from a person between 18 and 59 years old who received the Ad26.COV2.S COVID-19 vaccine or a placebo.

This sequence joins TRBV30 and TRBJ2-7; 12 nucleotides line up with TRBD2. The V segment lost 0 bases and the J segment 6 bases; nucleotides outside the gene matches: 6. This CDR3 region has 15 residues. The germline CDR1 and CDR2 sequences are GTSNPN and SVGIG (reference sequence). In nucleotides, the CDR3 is TGTGCCTGGAGTGTACTAGCGGGAGGATTAGGCGAGCAGTACTTC. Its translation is CAWSVLAGGLGEQYF.

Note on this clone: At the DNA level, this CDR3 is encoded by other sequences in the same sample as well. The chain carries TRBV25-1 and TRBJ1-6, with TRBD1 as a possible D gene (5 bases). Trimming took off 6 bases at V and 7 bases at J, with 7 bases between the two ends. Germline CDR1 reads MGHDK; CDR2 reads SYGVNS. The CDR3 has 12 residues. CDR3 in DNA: TGTGCCAGCAGAGGGGACAATTCACCCCTCCACTTT. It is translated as CASRGDNSPLHF.

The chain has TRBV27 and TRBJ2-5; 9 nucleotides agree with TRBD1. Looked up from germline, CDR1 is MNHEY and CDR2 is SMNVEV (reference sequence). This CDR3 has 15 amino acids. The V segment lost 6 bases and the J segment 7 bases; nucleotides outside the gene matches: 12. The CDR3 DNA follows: TGTGCCAGCAGCTGGGCCGGGACAGGGCGTGGGACCCAGTACTTC. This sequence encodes CASSWAGTGRGTQYF.

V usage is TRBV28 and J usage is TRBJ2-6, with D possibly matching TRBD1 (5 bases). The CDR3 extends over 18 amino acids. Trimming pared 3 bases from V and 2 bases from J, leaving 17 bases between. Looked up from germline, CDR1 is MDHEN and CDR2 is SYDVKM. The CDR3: CASSFTYWGGTGANVLTF. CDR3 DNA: TGTGCCAGCAGTTTTACGTACTGGGGCGGAACTGGGGCCAACGTCCTGACTTTC.

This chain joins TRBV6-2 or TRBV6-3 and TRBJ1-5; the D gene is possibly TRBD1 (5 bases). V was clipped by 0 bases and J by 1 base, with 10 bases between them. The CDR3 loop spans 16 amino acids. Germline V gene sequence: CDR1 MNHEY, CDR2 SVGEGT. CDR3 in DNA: TGTGCCAGCAGTTACTCGGGGGAGTTCAGCAATCAGCCCCAGCATTTT. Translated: CASSYSGEFSNQPQHF.

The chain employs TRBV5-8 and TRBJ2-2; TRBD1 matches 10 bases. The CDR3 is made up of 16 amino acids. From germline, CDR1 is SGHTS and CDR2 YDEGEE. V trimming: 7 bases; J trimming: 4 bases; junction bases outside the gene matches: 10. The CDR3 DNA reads TGTGCCAGCCCGGACAGGGGGGTTCTTGGCACCGGGGAGCTGTTTTTT. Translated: CASPDRGVLGTGELFF.

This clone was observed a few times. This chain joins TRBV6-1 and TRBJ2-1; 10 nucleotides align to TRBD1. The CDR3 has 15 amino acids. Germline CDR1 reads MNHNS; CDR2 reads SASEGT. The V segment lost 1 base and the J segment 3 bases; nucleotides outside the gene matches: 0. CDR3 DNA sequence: TGTGCCAGCAGTGAAGGGACAGGGGGCTACAATGAGCAGTTCTTC. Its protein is CASSEGTGGYNEQFF.

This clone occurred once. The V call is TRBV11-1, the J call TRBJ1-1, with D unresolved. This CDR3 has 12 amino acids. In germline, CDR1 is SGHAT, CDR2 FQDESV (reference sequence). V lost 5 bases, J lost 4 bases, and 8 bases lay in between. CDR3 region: CASSTGSTEAFF. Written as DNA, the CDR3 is TGTGCCAGCAGCACGGGGAGCACTGAAGCTTTCTTT.

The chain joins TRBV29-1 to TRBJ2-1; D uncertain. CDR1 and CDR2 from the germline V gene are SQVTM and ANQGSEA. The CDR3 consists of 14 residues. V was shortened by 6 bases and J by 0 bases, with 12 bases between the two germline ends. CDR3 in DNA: TGCAGCGTGGAATCTGAGAGCTCCTACAATGAGCAGTTCTTC. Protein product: CSVESESSYNEQFF.

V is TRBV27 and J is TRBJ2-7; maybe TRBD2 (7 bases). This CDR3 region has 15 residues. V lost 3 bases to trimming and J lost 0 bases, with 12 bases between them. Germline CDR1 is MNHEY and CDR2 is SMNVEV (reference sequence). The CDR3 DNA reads TGTGCCAGCAGTTTTGGGGGCGGGAGCTCCTACGAGCAGTACTTC. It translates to CASSFGGGSSYEQYF.

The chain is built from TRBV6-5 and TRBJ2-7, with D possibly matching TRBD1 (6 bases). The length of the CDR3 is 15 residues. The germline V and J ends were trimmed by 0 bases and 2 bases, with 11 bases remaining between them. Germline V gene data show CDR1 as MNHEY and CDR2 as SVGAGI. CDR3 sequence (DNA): TGTGCCAGCAGTTACTCGCCAGGGGAGACCTACGAGCAGTACTTC. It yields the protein CASSYSPGETYEQYF.

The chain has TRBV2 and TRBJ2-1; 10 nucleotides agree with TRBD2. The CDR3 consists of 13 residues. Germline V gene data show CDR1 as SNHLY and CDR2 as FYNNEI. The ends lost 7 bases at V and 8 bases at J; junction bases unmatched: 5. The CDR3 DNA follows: TGTGCCAGCACCCTAGCGGGGGCCGATGAGCAGTTCTTC. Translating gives CASTLAGADEQFF. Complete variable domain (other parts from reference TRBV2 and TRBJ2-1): EPEVTQTPSHQVTQMGQEVILRCVPISNHLYFYWYRQILGQKVEFLVSFYNNEISEKSEIFDDQFSVERPDGSNFTLKIRSTKLEDSAMYFCASTLAGADEQFFGPGTRLTVL.

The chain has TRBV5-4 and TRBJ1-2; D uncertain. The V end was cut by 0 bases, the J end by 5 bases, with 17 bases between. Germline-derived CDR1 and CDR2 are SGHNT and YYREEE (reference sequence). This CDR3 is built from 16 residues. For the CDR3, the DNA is TGTGCCAGCAGCTTGGACGGAGCGGGCCTCGCGTATGGCTACACCTTC. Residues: CASSLDGAGLAYGYTF.

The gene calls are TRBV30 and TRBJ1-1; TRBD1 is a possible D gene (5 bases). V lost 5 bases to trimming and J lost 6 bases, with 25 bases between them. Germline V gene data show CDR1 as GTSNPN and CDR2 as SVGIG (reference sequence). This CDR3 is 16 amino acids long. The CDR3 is CAWGRPNRTPGSEAFF. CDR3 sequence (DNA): TGTGCCTGGGGCCGACCCAACCGGACACCCGGCTCTGAAGCTTTCTTT.

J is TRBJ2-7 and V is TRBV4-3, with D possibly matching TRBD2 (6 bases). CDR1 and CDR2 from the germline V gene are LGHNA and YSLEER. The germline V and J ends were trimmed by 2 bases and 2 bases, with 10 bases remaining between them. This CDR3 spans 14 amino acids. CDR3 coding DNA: TGCGCCAGCAGCCAATGGGGCGGGGCCTACGAGCAGTACTTC. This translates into CASSQWGGAYEQYF.

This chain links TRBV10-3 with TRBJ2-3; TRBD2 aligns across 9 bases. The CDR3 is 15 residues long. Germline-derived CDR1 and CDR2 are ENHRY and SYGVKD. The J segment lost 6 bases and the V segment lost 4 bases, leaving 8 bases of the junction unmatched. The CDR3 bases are TGTGCCATCAGTGGTGGCGGGGGGGCCGGGGATACGCAGTATTTT. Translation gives CAISGGGGAGDTQYF.

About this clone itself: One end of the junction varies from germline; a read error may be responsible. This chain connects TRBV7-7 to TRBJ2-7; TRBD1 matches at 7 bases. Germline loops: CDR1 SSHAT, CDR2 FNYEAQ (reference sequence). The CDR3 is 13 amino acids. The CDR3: CASSLGDSYEQYF. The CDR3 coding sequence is TGTGCTAGCAGCTTAGGGGACAGCTACGAGCAGTACTTC.

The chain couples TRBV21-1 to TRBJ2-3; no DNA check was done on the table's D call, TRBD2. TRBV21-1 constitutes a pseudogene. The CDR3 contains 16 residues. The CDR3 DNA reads TGTGCCAGCAGCAAAGCCGACGGGAGGACCCTAGATACGCAGTATTTT. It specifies CASSKADGRTLDTQYF.

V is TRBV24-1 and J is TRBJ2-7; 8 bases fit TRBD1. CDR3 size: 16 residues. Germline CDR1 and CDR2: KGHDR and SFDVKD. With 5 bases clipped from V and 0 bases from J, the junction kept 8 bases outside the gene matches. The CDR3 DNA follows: TGTGCCACCAGTGCCTCAGGGACAGGCAGCTCCTACGAGCAGTACTTC. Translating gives CATSASGTGSSYEQYF.

The CDR3 DNA reads TGCGCCAGCAGCTTGCAGGGGAGCTCCTACGAGCAGTACTTC. Translated, it gives CASSLQGSSYEQYF. The V and J genes are TRBV5-1 and TRBJ2-7, with D maybe TRBD1 (6 bases). V lost 1 base and J 0 bases, leaving 8 bases between the germline ends. The CDR3 totals 14 residues. Germline V CDR1 and CDR2: SGHRS, YFSETQ.

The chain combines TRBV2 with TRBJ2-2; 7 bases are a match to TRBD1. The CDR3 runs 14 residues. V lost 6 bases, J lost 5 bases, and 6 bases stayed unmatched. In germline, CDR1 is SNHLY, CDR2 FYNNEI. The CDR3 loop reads CASRGDRVTGELFF. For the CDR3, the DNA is TGTGCCAGCAGAGGAGACAGGGTTACCGGGGAGCTGTTTTTT.

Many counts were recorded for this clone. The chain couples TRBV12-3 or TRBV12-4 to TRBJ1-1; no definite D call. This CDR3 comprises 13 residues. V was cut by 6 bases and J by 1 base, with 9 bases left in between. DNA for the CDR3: TGTGCCAGCAGCCCTCAGGAGAACACTGAAGCTTTCTTT. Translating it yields CASSPQENTEAFF.

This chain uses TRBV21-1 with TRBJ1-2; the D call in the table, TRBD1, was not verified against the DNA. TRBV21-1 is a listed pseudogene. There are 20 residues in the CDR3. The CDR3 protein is CASSHLLQGALNPPIYGYTF. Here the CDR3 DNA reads TGTGCCAGCAGCCACTTACTACAGGGCGCCCTGAACCCGCCCATCTATGGCTACACCTTC.

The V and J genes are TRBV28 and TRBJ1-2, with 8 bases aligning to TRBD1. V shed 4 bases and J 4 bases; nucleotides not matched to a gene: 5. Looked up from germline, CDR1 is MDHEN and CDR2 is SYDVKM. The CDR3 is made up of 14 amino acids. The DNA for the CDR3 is TGTGCCAGCAGTTCAGGGGGCGCCGGCTATGGCTACACCTTC. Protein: CASSSGGAGYGYTF.

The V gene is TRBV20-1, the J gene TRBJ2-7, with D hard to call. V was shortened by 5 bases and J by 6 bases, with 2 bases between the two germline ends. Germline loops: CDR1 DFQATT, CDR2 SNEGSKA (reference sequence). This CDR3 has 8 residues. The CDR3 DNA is TGCAGTGCTCTCGAGCAGTACTTC. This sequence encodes CSALEQYF.